Listed here are 5 T cell receptor beta chains from one sample, sequenced in a study of cytotoxic CD8 clonotypes in ibrutinib-treated CLL. Method: immunoSEQ multiplex PCR; TCRdb's copy keeps in-frame clones and lacks some. Of 15,000 to 20,000 clones listed, approximately 84% were seen once; the top ten hold 4.5% to 7%. This specimen consisted of PBMCs, obtained before ibrutinib treatment. Source of these receptors: a human donor with chronic lymphocytic leukemia.

The V and J genes are TRBV18 and TRBJ2-5, with a tentative D call TRBD1 (6 bases). Between the trimmed V and J ends, which lost 2 bases and 5 bases, there was a span of 15 bases. The germline gives CDR1 KGHSH, CDR2 LQKENI. The CDR3 length is 15 residues. CDR3 sequence reads: CASSPGLGQTETQYF. CDR3 DNA sequence: TGTGCCAGCTCACCAGGTCTGGGACAAACTGAGACCCAGTACTTC.

The rearrangement uses TRBV9 and TRBJ2-3; 13 bases are shared with TRBD2. Germline V gives CDR1 SGDLS, CDR2 YYNGEE. The junction had 9 bases not matched to a gene; V was cut back by 4 bases and J by 4 bases. This CDR3 spans 17 amino acids. CDR3 sequence: CASSPRLAGGIADTQYF. In DNA form, the CDR3 reads TGTGCCAGCAGCCCCCGACTAGCGGGGGGCATCGCAGATACGCAGTATTTT.

The chain combines TRBV18 with TRBJ1-6; the D is unclear. CDR1 KGHSH and CDR2 LQKENI come from the germline V gene. This CDR3 spans 16 amino acids. Trimming took 8 bases from V and 0 from J, leaving 14 bases between them. In DNA, the CDR3 is TGTGCCAGCCCCCCCCTGACCTGCTCCTATAATTCACCCCTCCACTTT. Translating gives CASPPLTCSYNSPLHF.

This rearrangement joins TRBV5-6 to TRBJ2-2; 8 positions agree with TRBD1. CDR1 SGHDT and CDR2 YYEEEE come from the germline V gene. This CDR3 is built from 18 residues. Trimming took 4 bases from V and 0 from J; bases not matched to a gene: 11. DNA for the CDR3: TGTGCCAGCAGCCACTTCTCAGGACAGGGACCGAACACCGGGGAGCTGTTTTTT. Protein sequence: CASSHFSGQGPNTGELFF. Together with reference TRBV5-6 and TRBJ2-2, the CDR3 gives the full variable domain: DAGVTQSPTHLIKTRGQQVTLRCSPKSGHDTVSWYQQALGQGPQFIFQYYEEEERQRGNFPDRFSGHQFPNYSSELNVNALLLGDSALYLCASSHFSGQGPNTGELFFGEGSRLTVL.

The J gene is TRBJ1-5, the V gene TRBV19, with TRBD1 matching over 7 bases. This CDR3 contains 15 residues. After removal of 3 bases from V and 0 bases from J, the junction contained 2 bases not matched to a gene. Germline V lookup: CDR1 LNHDA, CDR2 SQIVND (reference sequence). The CDR3 loop is CASSIRGHSNQPQHF. The CDR3 coding sequence is TGTGCCAGTAGTATTAGGGGGCATAGCAATCAGCCCCAGCATTTT.